Sequencing of this TCR beta chain was carried out in a study of CD8+CD57+ T cells in acquired aplastic anemia. At the level of the study: Average DNA yield from sorted CD4+ and CD8+ cells was about 3 ug. The study, taken as a whole, reports: In CD8+ cells, Simpson's diversity showed no significant difference between patients and controls.

TCR beta VDJ and CDR3 profiling used genomic DNA as template. TCRdb used MiXCR to reprocess the reads, holding one entry per CDR3 protein. Of about 40,000 distinct CDR3 sequences listed, 60% to 70% are singletons. J was trimmed by 5 bases and V by 1 base; bases with no gene match: 2. The germline V gene encodes CDR1 LNHNV and CDR2 YYDKDF (reference sequence). The CDR3 consists of 14 residues. This clonotype was seen a few times. Its antigen is not identified. For sequencing, patients were chosen who had shown expansion of CD8+CD57+ cells by flow cytometry. Everyone among the patients had severe acquired aplastic anemia. Patients had not yet gotten any therapy when their blood was taken for sampling.

This chain uses TRBV15 with TRBJ2-5, with TRBD2 matching 9 bases. Sequenced: sorted CD4+, CD8+, or CD8+CD57+ T cells (not recorded which) from PBMCs. The source is a human donor with aplastic anemia. DNA for the CDR3: TGTGCCACCAGCAGAGTAGCGGGGGCGGAGACCCAGTACTTC. Translated: CATSRVAGAETQYF.